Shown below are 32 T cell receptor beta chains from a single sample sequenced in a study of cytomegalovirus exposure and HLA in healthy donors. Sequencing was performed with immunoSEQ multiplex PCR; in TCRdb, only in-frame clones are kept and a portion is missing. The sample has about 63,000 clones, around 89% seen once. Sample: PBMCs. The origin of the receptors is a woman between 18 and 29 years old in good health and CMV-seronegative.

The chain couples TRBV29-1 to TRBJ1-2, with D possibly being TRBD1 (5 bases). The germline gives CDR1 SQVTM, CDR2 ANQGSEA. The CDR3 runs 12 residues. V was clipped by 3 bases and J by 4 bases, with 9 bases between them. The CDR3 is CSVEGGTYGYTF. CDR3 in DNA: TGCAGCGTTGAGGGGGGAACCTATGGCTACACCTTC.

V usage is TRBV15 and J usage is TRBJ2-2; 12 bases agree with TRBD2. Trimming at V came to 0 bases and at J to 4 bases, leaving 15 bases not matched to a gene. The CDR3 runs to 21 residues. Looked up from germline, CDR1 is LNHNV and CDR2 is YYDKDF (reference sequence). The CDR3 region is CATSRDLPTSGRVRGTGELFF. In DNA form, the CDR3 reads TGTGCCACCAGCAGAGATCTCCCGACTAGCGGGAGAGTTCGGGGCACCGGGGAGCTGTTTTTT.

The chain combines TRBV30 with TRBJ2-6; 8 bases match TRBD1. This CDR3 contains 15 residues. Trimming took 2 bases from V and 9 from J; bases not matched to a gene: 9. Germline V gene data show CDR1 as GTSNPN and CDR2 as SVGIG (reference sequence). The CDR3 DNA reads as TGTGCCTGGAGTCGGGCAGGGGGCTTTGTCAACGTCCTGACTTTC. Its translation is CAWSRAGGFVNVLTF. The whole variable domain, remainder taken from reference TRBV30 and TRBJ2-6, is SQTIHQWPATLVQPVGSPLSLECTVEGTSNPNLYWYRQAAGRGLQLLFYSVGIGQISSEVPQNLSASRPQDRQFILSSKKLLLSDSGFYLCAWSRAGGFVNVLTFGAGSRLTVL.

The CDR3 region is CASSPQTGGGTEAFF. The DNA of the CDR3 is TGTGCCAGCTCACCGCAAACAGGGGGCGGCACTGAAGCTTTCTTT. The chain links TRBV18 to TRBJ1-1; 9 bases match TRBD1. The V gene end was trimmed by 3 bases and the J gene end by 4 bases; junction bases not matched to a gene: 6. Germline loops: CDR1 KGHSH, CDR2 LQKENI. The length of the CDR3 is 15 residues.

The CDR3 is CASSSGAIYTGELFF. The CDR3 coding sequence is TGTGCCAGCAGTTCAGGGGCGATTTACACCGGGGAGCTGTTTTTT. This chain links TRBV28 with TRBJ2-2; weak D call: TRBD1 (6 bases). V lost 4 bases to trimming and J lost 3 bases, with 12 bases between them. CDR3 length: 15 residues. The germline V gene has CDR1 MDHEN and CDR2 SYDVKM.

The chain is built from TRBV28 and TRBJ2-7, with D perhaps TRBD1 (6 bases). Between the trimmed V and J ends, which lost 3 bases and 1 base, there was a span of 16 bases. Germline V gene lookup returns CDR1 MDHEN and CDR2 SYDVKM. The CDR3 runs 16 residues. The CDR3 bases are TGTGCCAGCAGTTTTAGTATAGGCAGGGGATCCTACGAGCAGTACTTC. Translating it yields CASSFSIGRGSYEQYF.

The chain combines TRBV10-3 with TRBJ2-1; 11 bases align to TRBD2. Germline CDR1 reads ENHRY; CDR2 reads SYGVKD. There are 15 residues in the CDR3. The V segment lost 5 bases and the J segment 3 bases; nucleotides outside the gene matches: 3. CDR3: CAISTGTSGYNEQFF. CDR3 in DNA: TGTGCCATCAGTACCGGGACTAGCGGCTACAATGAGCAGTTCTTC.

In DNA form, the CDR3 reads TGTGCCAGCAGTTACGCGACAGGGGGCGGCGAGCAGTACTTC. Translated: CASSYATGGGEQYF. The chain uses TRBV2 and TRBJ2-7, with TRBD1 matching over 10 bases. Trimming cost V 5 bases and J 6 bases; bases outside gene matches: 7. This CDR3 is built from 14 residues. The V gene's germline CDR1 is SNHLY and CDR2 FYNNEI.

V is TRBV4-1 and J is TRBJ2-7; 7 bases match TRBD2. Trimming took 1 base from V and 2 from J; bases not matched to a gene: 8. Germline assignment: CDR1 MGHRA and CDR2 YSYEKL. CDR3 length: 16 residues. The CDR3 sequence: CASSQATSYAAYEQYF. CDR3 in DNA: TGCGCCAGCAGCCAAGCGACTAGCTACGCCGCCTACGAGCAGTACTTC.

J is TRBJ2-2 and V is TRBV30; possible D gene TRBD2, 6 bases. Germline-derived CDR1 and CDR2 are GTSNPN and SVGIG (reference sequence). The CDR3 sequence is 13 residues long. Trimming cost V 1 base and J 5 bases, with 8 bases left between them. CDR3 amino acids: CAWSGRGTGELFF. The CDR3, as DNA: TGTGCCTGGAGTGGTCGGGGGACCGGGGAGCTGTTTTTT.

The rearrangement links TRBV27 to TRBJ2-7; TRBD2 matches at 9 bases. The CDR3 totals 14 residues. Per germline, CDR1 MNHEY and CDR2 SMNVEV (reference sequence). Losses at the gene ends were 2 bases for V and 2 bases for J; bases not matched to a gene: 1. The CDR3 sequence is CASSLAGGPYEQYF. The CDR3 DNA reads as TGTGCCAGCAGTTTAGCGGGAGGGCCCTACGAGCAGTACTTC.

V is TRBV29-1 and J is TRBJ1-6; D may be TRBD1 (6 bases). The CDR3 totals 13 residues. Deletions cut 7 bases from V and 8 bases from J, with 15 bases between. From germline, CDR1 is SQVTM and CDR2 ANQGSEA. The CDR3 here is CSAAEGGDSPLHF. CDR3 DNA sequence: TGCAGCGCCGCAGAAGGGGGGGATTCACCCCTCCACTTT.

The CDR3 reads CASSLWGSALVQQYF. In nucleotides, the CDR3 is TGTGCCAGCAGTTTATGGGGCAGTGCTCTCGTCCAGCAGTACTTC. The chain couples TRBV28 to TRBJ2-7, with D uncertain. Trimming took off 0 bases at V and 8 bases at J, with 17 bases between the two ends. Per germline, CDR1 MDHEN and CDR2 SYDVKM. This CDR3 spans 15 amino acids.

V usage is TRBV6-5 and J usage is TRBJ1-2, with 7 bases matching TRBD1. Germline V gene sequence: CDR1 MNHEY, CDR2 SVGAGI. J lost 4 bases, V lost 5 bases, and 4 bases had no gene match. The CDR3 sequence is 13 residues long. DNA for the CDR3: TGTGCCAGCAGTGACAGGGATCTCTATGGCTACACCTTC. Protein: CASSDRDLYGYTF.

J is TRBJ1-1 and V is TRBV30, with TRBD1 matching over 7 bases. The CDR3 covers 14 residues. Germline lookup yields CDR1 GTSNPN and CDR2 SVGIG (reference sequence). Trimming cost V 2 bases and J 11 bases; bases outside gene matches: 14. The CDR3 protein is CAWSRKGAGGGAFF. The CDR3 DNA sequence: TGTGCCTGGAGTAGGAAGGGGGCAGGAGGTGGGGCTTTCTTT.

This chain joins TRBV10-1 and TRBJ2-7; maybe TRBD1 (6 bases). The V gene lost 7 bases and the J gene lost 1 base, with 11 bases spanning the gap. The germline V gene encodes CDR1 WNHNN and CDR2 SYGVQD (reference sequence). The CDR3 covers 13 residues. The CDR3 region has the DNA TGCGCCAGCAATGCACAGGGATCCTACGAGCAGTACTTC. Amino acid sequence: CASNAQGSYEQYF.

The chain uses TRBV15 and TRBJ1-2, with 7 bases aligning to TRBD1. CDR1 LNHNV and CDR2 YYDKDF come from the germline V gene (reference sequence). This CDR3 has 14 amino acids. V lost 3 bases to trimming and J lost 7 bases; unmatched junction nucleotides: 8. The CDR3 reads CATSRGDSYAGYTF. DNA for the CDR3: TGTGCCACCAGCAGGGGGGACAGCTACGCTGGCTACACCTTC.

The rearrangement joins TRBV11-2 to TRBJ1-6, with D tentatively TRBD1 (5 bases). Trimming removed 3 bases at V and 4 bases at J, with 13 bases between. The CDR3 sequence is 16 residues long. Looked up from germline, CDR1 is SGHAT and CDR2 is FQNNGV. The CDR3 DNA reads TGTGCCAGCAGCTTTGGGTGGGCAGGGTATAATTCACCCCTCCACTTT. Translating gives CASSFGWAGYNSPLHF.

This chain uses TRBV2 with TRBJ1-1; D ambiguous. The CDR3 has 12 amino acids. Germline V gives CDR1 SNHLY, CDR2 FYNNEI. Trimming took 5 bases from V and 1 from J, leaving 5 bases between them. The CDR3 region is CASSWANTEAFF. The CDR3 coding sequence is TGTGCCAGCAGTTGGGCGAACACTGAAGCTTTCTTT.

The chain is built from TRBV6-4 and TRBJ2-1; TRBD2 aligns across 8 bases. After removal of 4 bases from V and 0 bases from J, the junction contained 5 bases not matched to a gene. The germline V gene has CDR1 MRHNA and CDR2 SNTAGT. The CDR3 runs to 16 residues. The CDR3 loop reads CASSASGFSSYNEQFF. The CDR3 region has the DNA TGTGCCAGCAGTGCTAGCGGGTTCAGCTCCTACAATGAGCAGTTCTTC.

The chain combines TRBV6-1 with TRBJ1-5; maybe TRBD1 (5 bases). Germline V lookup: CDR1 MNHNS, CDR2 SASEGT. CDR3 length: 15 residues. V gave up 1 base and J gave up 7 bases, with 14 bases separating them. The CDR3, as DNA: TGTGCCAGCAGTGAAGGGGGGGGATCGTTGCAGCCCCAGCATTTT. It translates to CASSEGGGSLQPQHF.

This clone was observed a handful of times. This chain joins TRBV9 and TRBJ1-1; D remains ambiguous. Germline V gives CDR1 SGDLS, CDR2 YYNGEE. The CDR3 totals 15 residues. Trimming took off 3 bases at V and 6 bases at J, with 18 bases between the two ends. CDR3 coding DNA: TGTGCCAGCAGCGAGAGGCCAGCGAGTATCGCTGAAGCTTTCTTT. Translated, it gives CASSERPASIAEAFF.

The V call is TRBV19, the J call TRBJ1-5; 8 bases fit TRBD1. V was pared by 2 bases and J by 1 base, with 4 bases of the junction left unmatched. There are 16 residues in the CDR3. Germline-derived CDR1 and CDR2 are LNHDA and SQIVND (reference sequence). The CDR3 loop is CASSIRQGASNQPQHF. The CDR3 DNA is TGTGCCAGTAGTATACGTCAGGGGGCGAGCAATCAGCCCCAGCATTTT.

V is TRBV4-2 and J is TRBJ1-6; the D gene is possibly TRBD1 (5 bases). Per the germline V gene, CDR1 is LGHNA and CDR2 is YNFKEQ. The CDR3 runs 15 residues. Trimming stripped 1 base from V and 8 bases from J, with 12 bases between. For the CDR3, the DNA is TGTGCCAGCAGCCAAGTTAGCCAGGGCGATTCACCCCTCCACTTT. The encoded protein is CASSQVSQGDSPLHF.

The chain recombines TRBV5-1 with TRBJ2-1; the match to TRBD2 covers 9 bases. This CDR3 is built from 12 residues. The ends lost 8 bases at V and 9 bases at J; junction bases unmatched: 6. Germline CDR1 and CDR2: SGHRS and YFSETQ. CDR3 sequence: CASSGSDGEQFF. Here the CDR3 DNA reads TGCGCCAGTAGCGGGAGCGACGGTGAGCAGTTCTTC. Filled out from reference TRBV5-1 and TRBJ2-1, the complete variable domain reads KAGVTQTPRYLIKTRGQQVTLSCSPISGHRSVSWYQQTPGQGLQFLFEYFSETQRNKGNFPGRFSGRQFSNSRSEMNVSTLELGDSALYLCASSGSDGEQFFGPGTRLTVL.

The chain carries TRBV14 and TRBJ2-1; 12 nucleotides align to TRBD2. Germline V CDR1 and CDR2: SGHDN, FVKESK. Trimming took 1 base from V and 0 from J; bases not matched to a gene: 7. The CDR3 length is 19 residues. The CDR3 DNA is TGTGCCAGCAGCCAAGTGGGACTAGCGGGCCATAGCTCCTACAATGAGCAGTTCTTC. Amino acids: CASSQVGLAGHSSYNEQFF.

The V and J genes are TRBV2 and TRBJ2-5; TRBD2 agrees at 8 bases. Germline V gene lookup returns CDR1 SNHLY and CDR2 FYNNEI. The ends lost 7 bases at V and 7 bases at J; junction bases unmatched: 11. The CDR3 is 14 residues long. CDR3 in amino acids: CASKVTSAEGTQYF. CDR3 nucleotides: TGTGCCAGCAAAGTGACTAGCGCAGAAGGGACCCAGTACTTC. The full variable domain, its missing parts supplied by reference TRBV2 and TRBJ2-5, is EPEVTQTPSHQVTQMGQEVILRCVPISNHLYFYWYRQILGQKVEFLVSFYNNEISEKSEIFDDQFSVERPDGSNFTLKIRSTKLEDSAMYFCASKVTSAEGTQYFGPGTRLLVL.

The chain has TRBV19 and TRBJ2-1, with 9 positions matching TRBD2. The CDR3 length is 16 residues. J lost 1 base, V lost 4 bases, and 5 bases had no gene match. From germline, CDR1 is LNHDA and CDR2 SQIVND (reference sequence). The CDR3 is CASSRERGASYNEQFF. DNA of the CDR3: TGTGCCAGTAGTAGGGAGCGGGGGGCGTCCTACAATGAGCAGTTCTTC.

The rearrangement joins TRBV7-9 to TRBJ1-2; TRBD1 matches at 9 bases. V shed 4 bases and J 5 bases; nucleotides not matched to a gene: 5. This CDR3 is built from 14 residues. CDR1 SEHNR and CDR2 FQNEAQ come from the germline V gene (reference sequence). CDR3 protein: CASSSPGQGYGYTF. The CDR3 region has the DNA TGTGCCAGCAGCTCACCTGGACAGGGGTATGGCTACACCTTC.

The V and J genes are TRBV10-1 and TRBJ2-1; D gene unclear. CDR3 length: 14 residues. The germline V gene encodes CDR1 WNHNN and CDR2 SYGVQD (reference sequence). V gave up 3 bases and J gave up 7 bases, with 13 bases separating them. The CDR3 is CASSEPELTNEQFF. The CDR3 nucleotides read TGCGCCAGCAGTGAACCAGAACTAACTAATGAGCAGTTCTTC.

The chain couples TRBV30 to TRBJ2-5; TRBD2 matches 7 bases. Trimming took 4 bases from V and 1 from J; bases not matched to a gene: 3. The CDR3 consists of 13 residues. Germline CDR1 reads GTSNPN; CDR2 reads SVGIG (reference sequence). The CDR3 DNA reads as TGTGCCTGGACCCCGGGGGGCCAAGAGACCCAGTACTTC. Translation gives CAWTPGGQETQYF.

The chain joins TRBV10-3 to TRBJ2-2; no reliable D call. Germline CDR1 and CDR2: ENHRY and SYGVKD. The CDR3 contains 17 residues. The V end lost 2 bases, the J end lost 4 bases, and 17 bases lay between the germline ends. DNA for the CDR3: TGTGCCATCAGTGAGATGTCCCCCTTCGGCGGCACCGGGGAGCTGTTTTTT. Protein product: CAISEMSPFGGTGELFF.